This T cell receptor beta chain was recovered during a study of blood T cell repertoires in COVID-19. The germline gives CDR1 MNHEY, CDR2 SVGAGI. With 4 bases clipped from V and 2 bases from J, the junction kept 9 bases outside the gene matches. This CDR3 comprises 16 residues. The table came from immunoSEQ multiplex PCR; TCRdb's copy has only in-frame clones and leaves some out. The top ten clones hold 2.5% to 3.5% of a sample with 190,000 or so clones, about 88% of them seen once. The source of this sequence is a man aged 35-49 years with active or convalescent COVID-19. This chain joins TRBV6-5 and TRBJ2-3, with 7 nucleotides matching TRBD1. Sequencing used peripheral blood. The CDR3 sequence: CASSLGTAQFTDTQYF. The CDR3 coding sequence is TGTGCCAGCAGTTTAGGGACAGCTCAGTTCACAGATACGCAGTATTTT.